Shown below are 12 T cell receptor beta chains from a single sample sequenced in a study of blood T cells in healthy people across ages. For the second PCR, which ran for roughly 6 to 12 cycles, a sample-barcoded 5' primer and a J-beta primer mix were used. TCRdb used MiXCR to reprocess the 5' RACE reads, holding one entry per CDR3 protein. The sample gives hundreds of thousands of distinct CDR3 sequences, 40% to 45% of which show up once; about 32% is in the top ten. Material: blood. Source of these receptors: a man at least 80 years old in good health.

The sample holds a few counts of this clonotype. The chain's CDR3 is CASSSRPRQLQETQYF. DNA for the CDR3: TGTGCCAGCAGCTCCCGCCCCCGACAGCTCCAAGAGACCCAGTACTTC. The genes are TRBV7-2 and TRBJ2-5; D may be TRBD1 (5 bases). This CDR3 is built from 16 residues. Germline-derived CDR1 and CDR2 are SGHTA and FQGNSA. Trimming left V 4 bases short and J 1 base short, with 16 bases between. Combining the CDR3 with reference TRBV7-2 and TRBJ2-5 gives the whole variable domain GAGVSQSPSNKVTEKGKDVELRCDPISGHTALYWYRQSLGQGLEFLIYFQGNSAPDKSGLPSDRFSAERTGGSVSTLTIQRTQQEDSAVYLCASSSRPRQLQETQYFGPGTRLLVL.

At least ten counts were recorded for this clonotype. This chain links TRBV29-1 with TRBJ2-6; TRBD1 matches at 11 bases. CDR3 length: 16 residues. V trimming: 7 bases; J trimming: 3 bases; junction bases outside the gene matches: 8. Per the germline V gene, CDR1 is SQVTM and CDR2 is ANQGSEA. CDR3 protein: CSATGTGGYGANVLTF. CDR3 DNA sequence: TGCAGCGCCACCGGGACAGGGGGGTATGGGGCCAACGTCCTGACTTTC.

Concerning this clonotype itself: With a much larger clone just one base away, this may be a read error. CDR3 nucleotide sequence: TGCGCCAGCAGCCAAGGTTTCCTAGTGGGCATTCAGTACTTC. Translating gives CASSQGFLVGIQYF. The rearrangement joins TRBV4-3 to TRBJ2-4; D ambiguous. From germline, CDR1 is LGHNA and CDR2 YSLEER. The CDR3 runs 14 residues. The V end lost 1 base, the J end lost 9 bases, and 13 bases lay between the germline ends.

The V and J genes are TRBV29-1 and TRBJ2-2; a possible D gene is TRBD1 (7 bases). The CDR3 consists of 16 residues. V dropped 6 bases and J dropped 4 bases, with 21 bases sitting between them. The germline gives CDR1 SQVTM, CDR2 ANQGSEA. CDR3 DNA sequence: TGCAGCGTGCGGGGACAGAACCCTAGGGGCACCGGGGAGCTGTTTTTT. It specifies CSVRGQNPRGTGELFF.

This rearrangement joins TRBV3-1 to TRBJ2-3; 8 nucleotides line up with TRBD2. The V and J ends lost 0 bases and 4 bases, in that order; junction bases with no gene match: 15. The CDR3 runs 19 residues. The germline gives CDR1 LGHDT, CDR2 YNNKEL (reference sequence). CDR3 in amino acids: CASSQDRVGRGRAADTQYF. Written as DNA, the CDR3 is TGTGCCAGCAGCCAAGATCGGGTCGGGAGGGGCCGAGCAGCAGATACGCAGTATTTT.

This clonotype was observed many times. V and J are TRBV5-1 and TRBJ2-7, with D possibly matching TRBD2 (6 bases). The CDR3 spans 13 residues. CDR1 SGHRS and CDR2 YFSETQ come from the germline V gene. Trimming removed 0 bases at V and 3 bases at J, with 7 bases between. CDR3 sequence reads: CASSLGGDYEQYF. The DNA of the CDR3 is TGCGCCAGCAGCTTGGGGGGGGACTACGAGCAGTACTTC.

Regarding this clonotype: A read error may be the cause here, since a much bigger clone is one base away. This chain connects TRBV5-5 to TRBJ2-4; TRBD2 matches at 7 bases. CDR3 length: 13 amino acids. Germline values: CDR1 SGHKS, CDR2 YYEKEE (reference sequence). V trimming: 0 bases; J trimming: 13 bases; junction bases outside the gene matches: 7. CDR3 residues: CASSLGGTNGQYF. CDR3 bases: TGTGCCAGCAGCTTGGGGGGGACTAACGGGCAGTACTTC.

V gene TRBV10-3 combines with J gene TRBJ2-7; D is perhaps TRBD2 (7 bases). V dropped 11 bases and J dropped 4 bases, with 21 bases sitting between them. The CDR3 is made up of 14 amino acids. Germline-derived CDR1 and CDR2 are ENHRY and SYGVKD. In DNA form, the CDR3 reads TGTGCCGCGAACAGGCAGAGGGGGGGTTACGAGCAGTACTTC. Its protein product is CAANRQRGGYEQYF.

The rearrangement links TRBV20-1 to TRBJ2-1; 10 bases align to TRBD2. Germline V lookup: CDR1 DFQATT, CDR2 SNEGSKA (reference sequence). This CDR3 has 15 residues. After removal of 5 bases from V and 12 bases from J, the junction contained 16 bases not matched to a gene. The CDR3 region has the DNA TGCAGTGCTTCCCCGACTAGCGGGTACACAGATACGCAGTTCTTC. Protein: CSASPTSGYTDTQFF.

V and J are TRBV3-1 and TRBJ2-3; 13 positions agree with TRBD2. There are 17 residues in the CDR3. Germline trimming cut 4 bases from V and 3 bases from J; bases unmatched to any gene: 7. Germline lookup yields CDR1 LGHDT and CDR2 YNNKEL (reference sequence). In DNA form, the CDR3 reads TGTGCCAGCAGCCGGACTGGGACTAGCGGGGCGACAGATACGCAGTATTTT. Translated: CASSRTGTSGATDTQYF.

This chain joins TRBV15 and TRBJ2-3; possible D gene TRBD2, 6 bases. CDR3 length: 16 amino acids. V was shortened by 5 bases and J by 4 bases, with 19 bases between the two germline ends. Germline V lookup: CDR1 LNHNV, CDR2 YYDKDF (reference sequence). The CDR3 loop reads CATSGRTTSSADTQYF. The CDR3 bases are TGTGCCACCAGCGGTAGGACAACATCTAGCGCAGATACGCAGTATTTT.

This sequence joins TRBV6-2 or TRBV6-3 and TRBJ1-2; D unclear. In germline, CDR1 is MNHEY, CDR2 SVGEGT. CDR3 length: 14 amino acids. Trimming left V 7 bases short and J 5 bases short, with 17 bases between. The CDR3 loop is CASTSGESWYGYTF. The CDR3 nucleotides read TGTGCCAGCACCAGCGGAGAATCGTGGTATGGCTACACCTTC.